This T cell receptor beta chain was identified in a study of CD8+CD57+ T cells in acquired aplastic anemia. Study in general: DNA per sorted CD4+ or CD8+ sample ranged about 0.2 to 30 ug, averaging around 3.1 ug. About 10 million reads were obtained on average for healthy donor CD4+ cells.

This clonotype was picked up one time. The use of genomic DNA as template underpinned the TCR beta VDJ and CDR3 profiling. TCRdb processed the reads anew with MiXCR; each CDR3 protein has one entry. The table includes approximately 160,000 distinct CDR3 sequences, approximately 43% detected once. Sequencing input: sorted CD4+, CD8+, or CD8+CD57+ T cells (not recorded which) from PBMCs. This sequence originates from a human donor in good health.

In DNA, the CDR3 is TGTGCCAGCAGGAGAGGTTACAATGAGCAGTTCTTC. Its translation: CASRRGYNEQFF. V and J are TRBV7-9 and TRBJ2-1, with D unclear. This CDR3 has 12 amino acids. Looked up from germline, CDR1 is SEHNR and CDR2 is FQNEAQ (reference sequence). Trimming cost V 6 bases and J 4 bases, with 7 bases left between them.